These 27 T cell receptor beta chains share one sample of origin, sequenced in a study of T-cell memory formation after mild COVID-19. TCRdb independently ran MiXCR on the 5' RACE reads; one entry per CDR3 protein. The sample gives some 300,000 distinct CDR3 sequences, 20% to 25% of which show up once; around 20% is in the top ten. Source material: PBMCs or a T cell subset sorted from them (not recorded which). The receptors come from a man aged 18 to 29 who had mild COVID-19 (a few samples of this study predate the infection). Cell type and time point are not known.

A few counts support this clonotype. The chain links TRBV7-9 to TRBJ2-2, with D uncertain. Germline lookup yields CDR1 SEHNR and CDR2 FQNEAQ (reference sequence). V lost 2 bases to trimming and J lost 4 bases, with 11 bases between them. The CDR3 runs to 15 residues. This chain's CDR3 is CASSLRRQVTGELFF. The CDR3 DNA sequence: TGTGCCAGCAGCTTAAGACGGCAGGTCACCGGGGAGCTGTTTTTT.

This clonotype was observed a few times. The rearrangement links TRBV7-8 to TRBJ1-4; D gene ambiguous. Germline CDR1 SGHVS, CDR2 FQNEAQ. Trimming took 5 bases from V and 8 from J, leaving 15 bases between them. The CDR3 covers 14 residues. CDR3 loop: CASSHGSGGEKLFF. CDR3 in DNA: TGTGCCAGCAGCCACGGATCGGGCGGCGAAAAACTGTTTTTT.

The rearrangement uses TRBV7-3 and TRBJ1-1; no reliable D call. The V end lost 5 bases, the J end lost 4 bases, and 14 bases lay between the germline ends. Germline values: CDR1 SGHTA, CDR2 FQGTGA. This CDR3 is 14 amino acids long. The DNA of the CDR3 is TGTGCCAGCAGCGCCAGTGGTGTCGGCACTGAAGCTTTCTTT. The encoded protein is CASSASGVGTEAFF.

The V and J genes are TRBV6-5 and TRBJ2-7; perhaps TRBD1 as D (5 bases). CDR1 is MNHEY, CDR2 SVGAGI, per germline. This CDR3 has 15 residues. V was shortened by 7 bases and J by 3 bases, with 19 bases between the two germline ends. The CDR3 reads CASTASLGADYEQYF. The DNA of the CDR3 is TGTGCCAGCACCGCCTCCCTAGGGGCGGACTACGAGCAGTACTTC.

The genes are TRBV4-3 and TRBJ2-1, with 7 bases that match TRBD1. The CDR3 loop spans 16 amino acids. V was pared by 1 base and J by 9 bases, with 12 bases of the junction left unmatched. In germline, CDR1 is LGHNA, CDR2 YSLEER. Here the CDR3 reads CASSQGLFTRGTEQFF. The CDR3 bases are TGCGCCAGCAGCCAAGGGCTTTTTACCAGGGGGACTGAGCAGTTCTTC.

This clonotype was seen more than once but under ten times. The chain joins TRBV11-2 to TRBJ1-3; no clear D. V was clipped by 5 bases and J by 2 bases, with 16 bases between them. The germline V gene has CDR1 SGHAT and CDR2 FQNNGV. The CDR3 is made up of 16 amino acids. The CDR3 coding sequence is TGTGCCAGCAGCCCCAGGACTATCCCACCTGGAAACACCATATATTTT. It specifies CASSPRTIPPGNTIYF. The variable domain in full, with the rest retrieved from reference TRBV11-2 and TRBJ1-3, is EAGVAQSPRYKIIEKRQSVAFWCNPISGHATLYWYQQILGQGPKLLIQFQNNGVVDDSQLPKDRFSAERLKGVDSTLKIQPAKLEDSAVYLCASSPRTIPPGNTIYFGEGSWLTVV.

The rearrangement uses TRBV20-1 and TRBJ2-2; D unclear. The CDR3 runs to 15 residues. V gave up 0 bases and J gave up 2 bases, with 10 bases separating them. Looked up from germline, CDR1 is DFQATT and CDR2 is SNEGSKA (reference sequence). CDR3 coding DNA: TGCAGTGCTAGAGAGGGCGCCGTCAACACCGGGGAGCTGTTTTTT. Translated, it gives CSAREGAVNTGELFF.

This clonotype was counted a few times. CDR3 DNA: TGTGCCAGCAGTTACAAGGGGTCCCACACTGAAGCTTTCTTT. Residues: CASSYKGSHTEAFF. The chain couples TRBV6-6 to TRBJ1-1; TRBD1 might be the D (5 bases). Trimming took off 2 bases at V and 3 bases at J, with 10 bases between the two ends. Germline V gives CDR1 MNHNY, CDR2 SVGAGI (reference sequence). The CDR3 extends over 14 amino acids.

The chain combines TRBV7-2 with TRBJ2-4, with 7 bases aligning to TRBD2. Germline assignment: CDR1 SGHTA and CDR2 FQGNSA. The CDR3 is 15 amino acids. V gave up 5 bases and J gave up 9 bases; unmatched junction bases: 13. CDR3 amino acids: CASSPRRTSNAIQYF. The CDR3 DNA reads TGTGCCAGCAGCCCGCGGAGGACTAGTAACGCCATTCAGTACTTC.

This clonotype was counted only a few times. The chain employs TRBV29-1 and TRBJ2-1; TRBD1 matches at 9 bases. CDR3 size: 13 residues. Germline loops: CDR1 SQVTM, CDR2 ANQGSEA. V gave up 3 bases and J gave up 6 bases; unmatched junction bases: 3. The CDR3 spells CSVDKTGGNEQFF. DNA for the CDR3: TGCAGCGTTGATAAGACAGGGGGCAATGAGCAGTTCTTC.

The chain carries TRBV27 and TRBJ2-7, with TRBD2 matching 10 bases. Trimming at V came to 6 bases and at J to 6 bases, leaving 5 bases not matched to a gene. Germline CDR1 is MNHEY and CDR2 is SMNVEV (reference sequence). The CDR3 loop spans 13 amino acids. The CDR3 is CASRIAGGSEQYF. In DNA, the CDR3 is TGTGCCAGCAGGATAGCGGGGGGCTCCGAGCAGTACTTC.

This clonotype was found a few times. This chain connects TRBV7-2 to TRBJ2-5, with D hard to call. CDR1 is SGHTA and CDR2 is FQGNSA in the germline V gene. Trimming pared 4 bases from V and 5 bases from J, leaving 11 bases between. The CDR3 spans 13 residues. DNA of the CDR3: TGTGCCAGCAGCTCGGCCTCCGGGGAGACCCAGTACTTC. Protein product: CASSSASGETQYF.

This chain uses TRBV3-1 with TRBJ1-1; D is undetermined. The V end was cut by 1 base, the J end by 8 bases, with 11 bases between. Germline-derived CDR1 and CDR2 are LGHDT and YNNKEL (reference sequence). The CDR3 length is 13 residues. The CDR3 DNA sequence: TGTGCCAGCAGCCAAGTAGGCCACGGGGAAGCTTTCTTT. Its translation: CASSQVGHGEAFF.

This clonotype was counted only a few times. The rearrangement links TRBV25-1 to TRBJ1-2; TRBD1 agrees at 9 bases. This CDR3 spans 14 amino acids. Germline assignment: CDR1 MGHDK and CDR2 SYGVNS. V gave up 4 bases and J gave up 8 bases; unmatched junction bases: 8. The CDR3 reads CASSGRDRVFGYTF. The CDR3 DNA is TGTGCCAGCAGTGGGCGGGACAGGGTCTTCGGCTACACCTTC.

The chain has TRBV15 and TRBJ1-2; D uncertain. Trimming removed 3 bases from V and 4 bases from J, with 12 bases in between. The CDR3 runs to 14 residues. Looked up from germline, CDR1 is LNHNV and CDR2 is YYDKDF (reference sequence). As DNA, the CDR3 is TGTGCCACCAGCAGCGGGGATTTCGGCTATGGCTACACCTTC. It specifies CATSSGDFGYGYTF.

The rearrangement uses TRBV12-3 or TRBV12-4 and TRBJ2-7; 11 bases match TRBD2. Trimming cost V 5 bases and J 6 bases; bases outside gene matches: 3. The CDR3 totals 13 residues. In nucleotides, the CDR3 is TGTGCCAGCAGTCGACTAGCGGGGAGCGAGCAGTACTTC. Its protein is CASSRLAGSEQYF.

This clonotype showed up just a few times. DNA for the CDR3: TGCGCCAGCAGCCAAGATGTTGGCAGACAAGAGACCCAGTACTTC. Translating gives CASSQDVGRQETQYF. The rearrangement uses TRBV4-3 and TRBJ2-5; D unclear. Germline V gene lookup returns CDR1 LGHNA and CDR2 YSLEER. V was cut by 0 bases and J by 2 bases, with 10 bases left in between. The CDR3 consists of 15 residues.

This clonotype was seen more than once but under ten times. The rearrangement uses TRBV7-9 and TRBJ2-7, with D hard to call. Trimming pared 1 base from V and 6 bases from J, leaving 10 bases between. The CDR3 covers 13 residues. Germline V CDR1 and CDR2: SEHNR, FQNEAQ (reference sequence). In nucleotides, the CDR3 is TGTGCCAGCAGCTTAGGGGAAGGGCGCGAGCAGTACTTC. Protein sequence: CASSLGEGREQYF.

This clonotype was observed at least ten times. The chain has TRBV20-1 and TRBJ2-7, with TRBD1 matching over 7 bases. This CDR3 comprises 14 residues. CDR1 DFQATT and CDR2 SNEGSKA come from the germline V gene (reference sequence). Trimming cost V 6 bases and J 5 bases; bases outside gene matches: 13. CDR3 region: CSATIPGQRHEQYF. CDR3 sequence (DNA): TGCAGTGCCACTATCCCGGGACAGAGGCACGAGCAGTACTTC.

The rearrangement joins TRBV20-1 to TRBJ2-5; 9 bases agree with TRBD2. Germline values: CDR1 DFQATT, CDR2 SNEGSKA (reference sequence). The CDR3 length is 14 residues. The V segment lost 7 bases and the J segment 4 bases; nucleotides outside the gene matches: 10. In DNA, the CDR3 is TGCAGTGGATCGGTAGCGGGGGTAGGAGAGACCCAGTACTTC. Translated, it gives CSGSVAGVGETQYF.

The chain recombines TRBV25-1 with TRBJ1-1; 7 bases map to TRBD1. With V trimmed by 8 bases and J by 1 base, 1 base remained unmatched. From germline, CDR1 is MGHDK and CDR2 SYGVNS. CDR3 length: 12 residues. The CDR3 reads CASGDRNTEAFF. In DNA form, the CDR3 reads TGTGCCAGCGGGGACAGGAACACTGAAGCTTTCTTT. The full variable domain, its missing parts supplied by reference TRBV25-1 and TRBJ1-1, is EADIYQTPRYLVIGTGKKITLECSQTMGHDKMYWYQQDPGMELHLIHYSYGVNSTEKGDLSSESTVSRIRTEHFPLTLESARPSHTSQYLCASGDRNTEAFFGQGTRLTVV.

CDR3 in DNA: TGTGCCAGCAGCTTCGGCGGGGTTAGCAATCAGCCCCAGCATTTT. The encoded protein is CASSFGGVSNQPQHF. The chain combines TRBV7-2 with TRBJ1-5, with D unclear. Trimming shortened V by 3 bases and J by 0 bases, and 9 bases separated the two germline ends. CDR1 and CDR2 (germline): SGHTA, FQGNSA. The CDR3 is 15 amino acids.

This clonotype has a handful of counts. V usage is TRBV5-1 and J usage is TRBJ1-5, with TRBD1 as a possible D gene (6 bases). The CDR3 totals 15 residues. V was pared by 0 bases and J by 4 bases, with 11 bases between. CDR1 is SGHRS, CDR2 YFSETQ, per germline. CDR3 nucleotides: TGCGCCAGCAGCTTGGAGGGGGATAGGAATCAGCCCCAGCATTTT. Translating gives CASSLEGDRNQPQHF.

The CDR3 sequence is CASSLQPGQENEQFF. CDR3 bases: TGTGCCAGCAGCCTCCAACCGGGACAGGAGAATGAGCAGTTCTTC. This chain joins TRBV6-2 or TRBV6-3 and TRBJ2-1; TRBD1 agrees at 8 bases. V was pared by 6 bases and J by 7 bases, with 11 bases of the junction left unmatched. CDR3 size: 15 residues. Germline CDR1 MNHEY, CDR2 SVGEGT.

This clonotype was recorded a few times. The V gene is TRBV19, the J gene TRBJ2-3; D unresolved. The germline V gene encodes CDR1 LNHDA and CDR2 SQIVND (reference sequence). Trimming cost V 1 base and J 2 bases, with 10 bases left between them. This CDR3 spans 15 amino acids. CDR3 bases: TGTGCCAGTAGTATAGGGCGGAGACCCACAGATACGCAGTATTTT. Its translation is CASSIGRRPTDTQYF. The full variable domain, rest sourced from reference TRBV19 and TRBJ2-3, is DGGITQSPKYLFRKEGQNVTLSCEQNLNHDAMYWYRQDPGQGLRLIYYSQIVNDFQKGDIAEGYSVSREKKESFPLTVTSAQKNPTAFYLCASSIGRRPTDTQYFGPGTRLTVL.

The chain has TRBV20-1 and TRBJ2-3; a possible D gene is TRBD2 (6 bases). CDR1 is DFQATT and CDR2 is SNEGSKA in the germline V gene (reference sequence). The CDR3 consists of 15 residues. Trimming stripped 0 bases from V and 4 bases from J, with 14 bases between. CDR3 sequence (DNA): TGCAGTGCTAGAGAGGACGGGGGTGTGGCAGATACGCAGTATTTT. Translating gives CSAREDGGVADTQYF.

The rearrangement links TRBV5-1 to TRBJ2-1; the D gene is possibly TRBD1 (5 bases). Germline loops: CDR1 SGHRS, CDR2 YFSETQ. The V gene lost 0 bases and the J gene lost 7 bases, with 14 bases spanning the gap. The CDR3 covers 15 residues. In nucleotides, the CDR3 is TGCGCCAGCAGCTTGGAGGGGCGCAGGGATAATGAGCAGTTCTTC. Translated, it gives CASSLEGRRDNEQFF.